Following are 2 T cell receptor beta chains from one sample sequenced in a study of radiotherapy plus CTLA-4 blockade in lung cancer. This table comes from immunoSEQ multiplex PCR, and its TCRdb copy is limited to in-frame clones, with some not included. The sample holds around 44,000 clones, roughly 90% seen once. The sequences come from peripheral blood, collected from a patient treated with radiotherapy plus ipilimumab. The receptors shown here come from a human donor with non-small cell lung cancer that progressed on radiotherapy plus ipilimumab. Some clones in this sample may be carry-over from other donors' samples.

In DNA, the CDR3 is TGCGCCAGCAGCGGGCCTACCGAGCGGCCGTCCGACAATGAGCAGTTCTTC. It codes for CASSGPTERPSDNEQFF. V usage is TRBV5-1 and J usage is TRBJ2-1, with D possibly being TRBD2 (5 bases). V was trimmed by 4 bases and J by 5 bases, leaving 22 bases between them. In germline, CDR1 is SGHRS, CDR2 YFSETQ. The CDR3 loop spans 17 amino acids.

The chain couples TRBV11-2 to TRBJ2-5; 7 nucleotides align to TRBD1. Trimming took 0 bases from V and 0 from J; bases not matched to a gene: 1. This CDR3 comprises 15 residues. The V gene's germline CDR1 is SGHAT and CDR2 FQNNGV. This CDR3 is CASSLEQGHQETQYF. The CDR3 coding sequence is TGTGCCAGCAGCTTAGAACAGGGGCACCAAGAGACCCAGTACTTC.